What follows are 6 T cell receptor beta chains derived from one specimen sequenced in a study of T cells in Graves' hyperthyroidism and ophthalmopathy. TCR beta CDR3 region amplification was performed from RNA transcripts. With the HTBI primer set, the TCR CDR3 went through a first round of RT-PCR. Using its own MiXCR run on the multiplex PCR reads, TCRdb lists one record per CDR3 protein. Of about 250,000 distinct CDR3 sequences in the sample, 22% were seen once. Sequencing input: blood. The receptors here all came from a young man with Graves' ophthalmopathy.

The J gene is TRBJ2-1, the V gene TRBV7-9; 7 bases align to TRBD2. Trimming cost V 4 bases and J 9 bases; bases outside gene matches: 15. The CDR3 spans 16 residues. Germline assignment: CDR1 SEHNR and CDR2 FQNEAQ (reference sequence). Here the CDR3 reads CASSSRVAGGRSEQFF. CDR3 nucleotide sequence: TGTGCCAGCAGCTCACGCGTAGCGGGCGGGCGGAGTGAGCAGTTCTTC.

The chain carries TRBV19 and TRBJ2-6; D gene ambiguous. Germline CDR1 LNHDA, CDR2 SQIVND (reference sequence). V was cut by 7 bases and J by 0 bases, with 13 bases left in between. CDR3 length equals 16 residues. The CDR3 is CASKPDVSSGANVLTF. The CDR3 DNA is TGTGCCAGTAAGCCCGACGTAAGCTCTGGGGCCAACGTCCTGACTTTC.

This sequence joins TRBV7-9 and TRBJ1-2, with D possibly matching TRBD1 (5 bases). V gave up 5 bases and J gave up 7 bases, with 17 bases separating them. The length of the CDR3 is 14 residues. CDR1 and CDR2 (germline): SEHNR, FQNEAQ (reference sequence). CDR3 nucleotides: TGTGCCAGCAGCGTAAGTCAGGGAAGTCTTGGCTACACCTTC. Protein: CASSVSQGSLGYTF.

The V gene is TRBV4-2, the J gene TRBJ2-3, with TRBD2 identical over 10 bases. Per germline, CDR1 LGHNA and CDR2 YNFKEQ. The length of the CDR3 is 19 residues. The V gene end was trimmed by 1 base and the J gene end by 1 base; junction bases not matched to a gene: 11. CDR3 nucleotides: TGTGCCAGCAGCCAAGGTGGTAGCGGGAGGTCCCAGGGCACAGATACGCAGTATTTT. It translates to CASSQGGSGRSQGTDTQYF.

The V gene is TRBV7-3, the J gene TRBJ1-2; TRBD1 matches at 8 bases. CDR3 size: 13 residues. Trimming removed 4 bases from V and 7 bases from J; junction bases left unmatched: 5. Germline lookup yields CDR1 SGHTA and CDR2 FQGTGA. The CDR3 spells CASSSGQGVGYTF. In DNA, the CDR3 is TGTGCCAGCAGCTCCGGACAGGGAGTTGGCTACACCTTC.

In DNA form, the CDR3 reads TGTGCCAGCAGACCGTCCATCAGGGCAGGGGTAAACATTCAGTACTTC. It yields the protein CASRPSIRAGVNIQYF. The chain joins TRBV28 to TRBJ2-4, with a possible D match to TRBD1 (6 bases). V gave up 6 bases and J gave up 6 bases, with 21 bases separating them. The CDR3 sequence is 16 residues long. In germline, CDR1 is MDHEN, CDR2 SYDVKM.